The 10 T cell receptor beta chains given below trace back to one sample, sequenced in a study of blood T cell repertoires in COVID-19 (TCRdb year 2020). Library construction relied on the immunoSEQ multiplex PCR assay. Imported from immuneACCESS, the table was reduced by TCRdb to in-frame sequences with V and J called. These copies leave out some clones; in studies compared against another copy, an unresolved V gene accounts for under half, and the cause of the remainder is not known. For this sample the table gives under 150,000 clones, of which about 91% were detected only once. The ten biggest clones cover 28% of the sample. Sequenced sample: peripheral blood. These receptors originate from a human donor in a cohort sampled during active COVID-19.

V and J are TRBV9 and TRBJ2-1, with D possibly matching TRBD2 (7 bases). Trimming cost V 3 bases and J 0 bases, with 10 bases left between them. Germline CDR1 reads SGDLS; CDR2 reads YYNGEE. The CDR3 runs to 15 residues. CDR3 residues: CASSGAGASYNEQFF. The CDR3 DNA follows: TGTGCCAGCAGCGGGGCGGGGGCCTCCTACAATGAGCAGTTCTTC.

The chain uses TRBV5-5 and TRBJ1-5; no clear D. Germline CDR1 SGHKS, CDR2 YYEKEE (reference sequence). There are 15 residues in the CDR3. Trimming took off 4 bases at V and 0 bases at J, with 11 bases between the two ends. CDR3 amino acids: CASSATEISNQPQHF. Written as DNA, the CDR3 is TGTGCCAGCAGCGCTACAGAGATTAGCAATCAGCCCCAGCATTTT.

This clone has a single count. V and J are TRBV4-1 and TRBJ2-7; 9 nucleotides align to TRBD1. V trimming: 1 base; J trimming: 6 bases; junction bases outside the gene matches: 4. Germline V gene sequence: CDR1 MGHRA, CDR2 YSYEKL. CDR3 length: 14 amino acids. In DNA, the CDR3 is TGCGCCAGCAGCCAAGGGGGACAGGGTGGCGAGCAGTACTTC. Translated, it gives CASSQGGQGGEQYF.

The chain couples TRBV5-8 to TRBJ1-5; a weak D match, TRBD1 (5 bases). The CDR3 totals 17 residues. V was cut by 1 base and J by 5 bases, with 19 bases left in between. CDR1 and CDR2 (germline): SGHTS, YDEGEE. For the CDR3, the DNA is TGTGCCAGCAGCTTGAAGTGGGTGGGGGGAATGGATCAGCCCCAGCATTTT. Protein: CASSLKWVGGMDQPQHF.

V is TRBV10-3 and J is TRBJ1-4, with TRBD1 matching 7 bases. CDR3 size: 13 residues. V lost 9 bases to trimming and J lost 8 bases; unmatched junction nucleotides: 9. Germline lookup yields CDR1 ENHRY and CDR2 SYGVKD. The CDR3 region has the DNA TGTGCCATTAGACAGGGAGTAGAGGAAAAACTGTTTTTT. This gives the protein CAIRQGVEEKLFF.

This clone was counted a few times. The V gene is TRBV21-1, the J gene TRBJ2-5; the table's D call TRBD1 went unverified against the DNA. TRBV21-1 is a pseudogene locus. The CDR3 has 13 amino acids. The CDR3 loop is CASSKDRGQTQYF. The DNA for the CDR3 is TGTGCCAGCAGCAAAGACAGGGGTCAGACCCAGTACTTC.

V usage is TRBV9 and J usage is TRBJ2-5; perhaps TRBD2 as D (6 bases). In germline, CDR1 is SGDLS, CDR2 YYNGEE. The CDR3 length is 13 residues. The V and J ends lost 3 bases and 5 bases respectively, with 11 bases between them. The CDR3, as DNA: TGTGCCAGCAGCGGCCGACTAGGCGAGACCCAGTACTTC. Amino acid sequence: CASSGRLGETQYF.

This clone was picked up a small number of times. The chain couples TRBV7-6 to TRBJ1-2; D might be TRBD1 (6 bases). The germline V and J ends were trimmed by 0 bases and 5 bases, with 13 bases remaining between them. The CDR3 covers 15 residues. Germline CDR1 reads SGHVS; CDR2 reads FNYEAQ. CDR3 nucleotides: TGTGCCAGCAGCTTAGCGCAGGGGCCAGGATATGGCTACACCTTC. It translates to CASSLAQGPGYGYTF. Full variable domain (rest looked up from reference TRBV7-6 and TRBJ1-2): GAGVSQSPRYKVTKRGQDVALRCDPISGHVSLYWYRQALGQGPEFLTYFNYEAQQDKSGLPNDRFSAERPEGSISTLTIQRTEQRDSAMYRCASSLAQGPGYGYTFGSGTRLTVV.

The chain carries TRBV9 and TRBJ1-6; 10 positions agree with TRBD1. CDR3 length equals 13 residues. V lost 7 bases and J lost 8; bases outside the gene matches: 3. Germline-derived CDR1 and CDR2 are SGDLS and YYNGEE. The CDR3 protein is CASGGTGDSPLHF. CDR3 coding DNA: TGTGCCAGCGGCGGGACAGGGGATTCACCCCTCCACTTT.

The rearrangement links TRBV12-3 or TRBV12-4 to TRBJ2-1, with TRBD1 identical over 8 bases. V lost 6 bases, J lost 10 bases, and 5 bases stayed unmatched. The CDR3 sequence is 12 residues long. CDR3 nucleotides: TGTGCCAGCAGCCTTAACAGGGGGGAGCAGTTCTTC. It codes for CASSLNRGEQFF.